This TCR beta chain derives from a study of blood T cells in healthy people across ages. Unmatched junction bases numbered 7, after V lost 3 bases and J lost 6 bases. The CDR3 has 15 residues. In germline, CDR1 is SEHNR, CDR2 FQNEAQ (reference sequence). General study results and limits: The study found more naive CD4+ cells and higher diversity in long-lived than aged donors.

Using a J-beta primer mix together with a sample-barcoded 5' primer, a second PCR was run for roughly 6 to 11 cycles. A tag from a template-switch adaptor with 12 random nucleotides marked each cDNA molecule. TCRdb fed the 5' RACE reads into MiXCR, producing one record per CDR3 protein. This sample yields roughly 1,300,000 distinct CDR3 sequences, of which roughly 60% are seen a single time; roughly 6.3% belongs to the top ten. This clonotype has just one count. Its cognate antigen is unknown. Healthy Caucasian individuals from Russia aged about 6 to 90 served as donors. Total RNA was extracted at no less than 5 micrograms per sample.

The chain uses TRBV7-9 and TRBJ2-3, with 9 positions matching TRBD1. The sample comprised blood. The TCR comes from a young man in good health. The CDR3 spells CASSFPDRGRDTQYF. CDR3 sequence (DNA): TGTGCCAGCAGCTTCCCGGACAGGGGCCGGGATACGCAGTATTTT.